This T cell receptor (beta chain) was retrieved from a study of shared clonotypes between healthy human individuals. Germline V gene sequence: CDR1 SGHNT, CDR2 YYREEE (reference sequence). The CDR3 has 14 residues. The ends lost 4 bases at V and 4 bases at J; junction bases unmatched: 4. Assay execution proceeded at the deep level. Using immunoSEQ multiplex PCR, the repertoire was profiled, and TCRdb retains in-frame clones only, with some absent. The sample carries 500,000 to 650,000 clones, roughly four fifths recorded once. The material sequenced was PBMCs. The chain links TRBV5-4 to TRBJ2-5, with 10 positions matching TRBD2. This clonotype originated in a woman aged 40-49 years in good health. Some clones in this sample may be carry-over from other donors' samples. CDR3 sequence: CASSVSGRRETQYF. The DNA for the CDR3 is TGTGCCAGCAGCGTTAGCGGGAGGCGAGAGACCCAGTACTTC.